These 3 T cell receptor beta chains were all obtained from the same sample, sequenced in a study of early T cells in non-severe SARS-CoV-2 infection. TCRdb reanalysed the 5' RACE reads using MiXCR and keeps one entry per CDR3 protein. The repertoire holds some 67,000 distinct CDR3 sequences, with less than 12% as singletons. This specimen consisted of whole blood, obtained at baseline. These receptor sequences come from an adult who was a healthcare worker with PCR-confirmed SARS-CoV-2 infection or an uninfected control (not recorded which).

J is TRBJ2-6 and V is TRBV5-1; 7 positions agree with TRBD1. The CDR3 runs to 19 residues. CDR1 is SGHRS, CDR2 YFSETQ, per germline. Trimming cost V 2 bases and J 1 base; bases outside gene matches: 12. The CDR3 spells CASSFRQGENLSGANVLTF. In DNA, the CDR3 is TGCGCCAGCAGCTTTAGACAGGGTGAGAACTTATCTGGGGCCAACGTCCTGACTTTC.

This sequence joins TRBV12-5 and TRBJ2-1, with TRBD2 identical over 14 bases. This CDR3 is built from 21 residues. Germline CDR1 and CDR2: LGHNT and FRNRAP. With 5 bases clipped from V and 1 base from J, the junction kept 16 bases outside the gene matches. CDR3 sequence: CASGLPSWGTSGGTSYNEQFF. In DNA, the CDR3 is TGTGCTAGTGGTCTCCCTTCGTGGGGGACTAGCGGGGGTACGTCCTACAATGAGCAGTTCTTC. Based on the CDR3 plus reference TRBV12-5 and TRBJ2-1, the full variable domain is DARVTQTPRHKVTEMGQEVTMRCQPILGHNTVFWYRQTMMQGLELLAYFRNRAPLDDSGMPKDRFSAEMPDATLATLKIQPSEPRDSAVYFCASGLPSWGTSGGTSYNEQFFGPGTRLTVL.

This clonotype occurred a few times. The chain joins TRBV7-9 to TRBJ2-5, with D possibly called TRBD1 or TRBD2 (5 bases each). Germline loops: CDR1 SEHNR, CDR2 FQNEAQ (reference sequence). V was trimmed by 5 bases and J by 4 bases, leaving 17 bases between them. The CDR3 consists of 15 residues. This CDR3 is CASSPSGRLLETQYF. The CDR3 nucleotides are TGTGCCAGCAGCCCTTCGGGGCGACTACTAGAGACCCAGTACTTC.